Below, one T cell receptor beta chain is given with its context. With 60 Vbeta and 13 Jbeta primers, the PCR was carried out. The method was immunoSEQ multiplex PCR; TCRdb's version includes in-frame clones alone and lacks a portion of them. The sample holds about 160,000 clones, around 88% seen once. These data belong to a study of cytomegalovirus exposure and HLA in healthy donors. CDR1 and CDR2 (germline): LNHDA, SQIVND (reference sequence). V was clipped by 5 bases and J by 8 bases, with 18 bases between them. The CDR3 totals 14 residues. V and J are TRBV19 and TRBJ1-2; D possibly corresponds to TRBD1 (5 bases). This receptor was obtained from a woman aged 25 to 39 in good health and CMV-seronegative. Specimen: PBMCs. The CDR3 loop reads CASSLGQGTFGYTF. The CDR3 nucleotides read TGTGCCAGTAGTTTAGGGCAGGGTACGTTCGGCTACACCTTC. Full variable domain (outside the CDR3, taken from reference TRBV19 and TRBJ1-2): DGGITQSPKYLFRKEGQNVTLSCEQNLNHDAMYWYRQDPGQGLRLIYYSQIVNDFQKGDIAEGYSVSREKKESFPLTVTSAQKNPTAFYLCASSLGQGTFGYTFGSGTRLTVV.